This T cell receptor delta chain was retrieved from a study of gamma-delta chains in newborns, infants, children. This clone was observed a few times. V shed 3 bases and J 0 bases; nucleotides not matched to a gene: 14. Germline assignment: CDR1 GEAIGNYY and CDR2 EKD. The CDR3 has 18 amino acids. With CATT, TCRdb re-called clones from the reads. This sample has 4,500 to 5,000 delta-chain clones; 3% to 4% occur once, and the top ten carry approximately 13%. The sample was blood. V gene TRDV2 combines with J gene TRDJ1, with TRDD3 matching 8 bases. The TCR comes from a child who was a newborn, infant or young child, either healthy, febrile or measles-vaccinated (not recorded which). The CDR3 sequence: CACDVLGAHQGDTDKLIF. The CDR3 bases are TGTGCCTGTGACGTACTGGGGGCCCACCAGGGCGACACCGATAAACTCATCTTT.